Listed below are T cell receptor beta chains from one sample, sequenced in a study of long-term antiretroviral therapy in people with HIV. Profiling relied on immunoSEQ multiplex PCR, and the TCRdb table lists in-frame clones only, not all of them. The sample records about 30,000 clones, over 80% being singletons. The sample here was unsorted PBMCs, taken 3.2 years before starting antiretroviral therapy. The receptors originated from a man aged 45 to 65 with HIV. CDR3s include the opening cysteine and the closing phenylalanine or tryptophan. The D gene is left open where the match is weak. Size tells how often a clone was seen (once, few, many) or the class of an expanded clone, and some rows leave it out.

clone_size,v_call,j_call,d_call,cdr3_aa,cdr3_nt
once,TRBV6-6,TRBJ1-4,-,CASEGWRVKLFF,TGTGCCAGTGAGGGGTGGAGGGTAAAACTGTTTTTT
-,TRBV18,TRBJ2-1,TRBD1,CASSQETGDYNEQFF,TGTGCCAGCTCCCAAGAGACAGGGGACTACAATGAGCAGTTCTTC
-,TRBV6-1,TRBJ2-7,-,CASSEAGRNYEQYF,TGTGCCAGCAGTGAAGCAGGCAGAAACTACGAGCAGTACTTC
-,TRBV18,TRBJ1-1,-,CASSPVGQGYTEAFF,TGTGCCAGCTCACCCGTGGGGCAAGGGTACACTGAAGCTTTCTTT
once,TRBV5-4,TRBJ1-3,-,CASSAGTYGNTIYF,TGTGCCAGCAGCGCCGGGACTTATGGAAACACCATATATTTT
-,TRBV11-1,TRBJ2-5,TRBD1,CASGAGTGGQETQYF,TGTGCCAGCGGTGCCGGGACAGGGGGCCAAGAGACCCAGTACTTC
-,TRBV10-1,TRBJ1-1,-,CASSEGPVLGAFF,TGCGCCAGCAGTGAAGGTCCGGTATTGGGAGCTTTCTTT
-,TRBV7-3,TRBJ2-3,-,CARAVSTDTQYF,TGTGCCAGGGCCGTGAGCACAGATACGCAGTATTTT
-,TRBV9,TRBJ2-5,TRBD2,CASSVVGTSGIQETQYF,TGTGCCAGCAGCGTAGTAGGGACTAGCGGGATCCAAGAGACCCAGTACTTC
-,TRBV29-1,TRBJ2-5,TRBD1,CSVFAGQGQETQYF,TGCAGCGTTTTCGCGGGACAGGGGCAAGAGACCCAGTACTTC
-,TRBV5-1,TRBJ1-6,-,CASSLAGEGSPLHF,TGCGCCAGCAGCCTGGCTGGGGAGGGTTCACCCCTCCACTTT
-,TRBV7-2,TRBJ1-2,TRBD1,CASSMRTGDYGYTF,TGTGCCAGCAGCATGAGGACAGGGGACTATGGCTACACCTTC
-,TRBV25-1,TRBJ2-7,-,CATRAVHEQYF,TGTGCCACCCGAGCCGTCCACGAGCAGTACTTC
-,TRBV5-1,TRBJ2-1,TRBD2,CASSWGGMAYNEQFF,TGCGCCAGCAGCTGGGGGGGAATGGCCTACAATGAGCAGTTCTTC
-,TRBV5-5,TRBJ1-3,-,CASSSLGLHQTTIYF,TGTGCCAGCAGCTCGCTGGGCCTACATCAAACCACCATATATTTT
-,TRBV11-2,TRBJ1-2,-,CASSGDLNYGYTF,TGTGCCAGCAGCGGTGACCTTAACTATGGCTACACCTTC
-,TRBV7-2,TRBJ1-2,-,CASSPRRDNYGYTF,TGTGCCAGCAGCCCCCGGCGGGATAACTATGGCTACACCTTC
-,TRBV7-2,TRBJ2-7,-,CASSRNRLEEVYEQYF,TGTGCCAGCAGCCGTAATCGACTAGAGGAGGTCTACGAGCAGTACTTC
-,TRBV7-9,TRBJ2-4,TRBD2,CASSLDAPSGTKNIQYF,TGTGCCAGCAGCTTAGATGCCCCTAGCGGGACCAAAAACATTCAGTACTTC
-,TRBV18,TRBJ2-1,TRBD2,CASSRLSGGAYNEQFF,TGTGCCAGCTCACGACTTAGCGGGGGGGCCTACAATGAGCAGTTCTTC
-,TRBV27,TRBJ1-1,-,CASSKGVMNTEAFF,TGTGCCAGCAGTAAGGGTGTGATGAACACTGAAGCTTTCTTT
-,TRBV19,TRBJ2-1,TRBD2,CASSVTSGEPREQFF,TGTGCCAGTAGTGTGACTAGCGGGGAACCTAGGGAGCAGTTCTTC
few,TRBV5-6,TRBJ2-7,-,CASSREAYEQYF,TGTGCCAGCAGCAGGGAGGCGTACGAGCAGTACTTC
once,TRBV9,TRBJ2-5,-,CASSAQGAIWETQYF,TGTGCCAGCAGCGCACAGGGTGCTATCTGGGAGACCCAGTACTTC
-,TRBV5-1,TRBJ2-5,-,CASSQPQETQYF,TGCGCCAGCAGCCAACCGCAAGAGACCCAGTACTTC
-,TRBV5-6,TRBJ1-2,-,CASSPESREFYGYTF,TGTGCCAGCAGCCCGGAGAGCAGGGAGTTTTATGGCTACACCTTC
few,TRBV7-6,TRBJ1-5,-,CASSPRGGSQPQHF,TGTGCCAGCAGCCCGAGAGGGGGTAGTCAGCCCCAGCATTTT
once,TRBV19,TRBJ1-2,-,CASSIGRREVHYGYTF,TGTGCCAGTAGTATAGGAAGGAGGGAAGTACACTATGGCTACACCTTC
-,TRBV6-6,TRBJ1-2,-,CASILDIFQGYTF,TGTGCCAGCATCTTGGACATTTTCCAAGGCTACACCTTC
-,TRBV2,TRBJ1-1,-,CASSITSTEAFF,TGTGCCAGCAGTATAACCAGCACTGAAGCTTTCTTT
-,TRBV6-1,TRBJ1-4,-,CASSSQPHEKLFF,TGTGCCAGCAGTTCACAACCTCATGAAAAACTGTTTTTT
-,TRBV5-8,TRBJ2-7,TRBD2,CASGGTTSYEQYF,TGTGCCAGCGGGGGGACTACCTCCTACGAGCAGTACTTC
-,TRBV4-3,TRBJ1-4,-,CASRLGNEKLFF,TGCGCCAGCAGACTGGGGAATGAAAAACTGTTTTTT
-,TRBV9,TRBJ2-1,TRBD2,CASSVVSSGFYNEQFF,TGTGCCAGCAGCGTAGTGAGTAGCGGGTTCTACAATGAGCAGTTCTTC